The present T cell receptor (beta chain) was sequenced within a study of blood T cell repertoires in COVID-19. Generated by immunoSEQ multiplex PCR, the TCRdb table keeps only in-frame clones and is missing some. This sample has hundreds of thousands of clones, with 87% found just once. The sequenced material came from peripheral blood. The sequence derives from a woman aged 40 to 50 who had recovered from COVID-19.

The CDR3 bases are TGTGCCAGCAGCGTAGGGACTAGCGGGGGGGCCGGCACAGATACGCAGTATTTT. It is translated as CASSVGTSGGAGTDTQYF. This chain links TRBV9 with TRBJ2-3; 15 bases line up with TRBD2. CDR1 SGDLS and CDR2 YYNGEE come from the germline V gene. With 0 bases clipped from V and 1 base from J, the junction kept 3 bases outside the gene matches. The CDR3 loop spans 18 amino acids.